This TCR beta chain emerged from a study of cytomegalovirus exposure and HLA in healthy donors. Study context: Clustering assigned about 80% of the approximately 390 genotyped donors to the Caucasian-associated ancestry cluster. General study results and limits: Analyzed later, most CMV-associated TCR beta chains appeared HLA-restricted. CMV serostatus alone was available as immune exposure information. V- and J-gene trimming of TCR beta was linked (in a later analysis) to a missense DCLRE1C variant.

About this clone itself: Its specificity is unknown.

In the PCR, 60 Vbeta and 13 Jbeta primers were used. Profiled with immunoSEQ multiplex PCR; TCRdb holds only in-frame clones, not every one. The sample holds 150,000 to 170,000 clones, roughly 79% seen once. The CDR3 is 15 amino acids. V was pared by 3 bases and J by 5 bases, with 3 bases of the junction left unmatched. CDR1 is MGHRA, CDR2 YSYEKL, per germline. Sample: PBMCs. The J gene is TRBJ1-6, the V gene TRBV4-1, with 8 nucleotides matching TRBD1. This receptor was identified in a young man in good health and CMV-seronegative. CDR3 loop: CASSHGQGNNSPLHF. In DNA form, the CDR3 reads TGCGCCAGCAGCCACGGACAGGGAAATAATTCACCCCTCCACTTT.